This TCR beta chain was captured by sequencing in a study of T-cell reconstitution after alpha-beta-depleted transplantation in children. Study results and limitations: Where some patients showed high TCRbeta diversity at day 60, it came from recipient T cells and thymic progenitors that had survived. Among T cells one year after transplant, newly produced cells accounted for most counts and diversity. Reports say that about two months after transplant, the alpha-beta T cells came out of several hundred graft clones that had expanded.

The V gene lost 3 bases and the J gene lost 6 bases, with 30 bases spanning the gap. This CDR3 is built from 19 residues. On this clonotype: Its antigen is unidentified.

Using unique molecular identifiers, the investigators prepared the TCRbeta library. TCRdb independently ran MiXCR on the PCR reads; one entry per CDR3 protein. This sample has 600,000 to 800,000 distinct CDR3 sequences, with about an eighth found just once. The sequenced sample was PBMCs, obtained before TCRalphabeta/CD19-depleted stem cell transplant. This receptor was obtained from a girl aged 2-10 years with congenital amegakaryocytic thrombocytopenia, due to receive a stem cell transplant. V usage is TRBV12-3 or TRBV12-4 and J usage is TRBJ2-7; the D is unclear. The CDR3 is CASSFPPRFAGKEITEQYF. The CDR3 nucleotides are TGTGCCAGCAGTTTCCCTCCACGATTCGCAGGAAAGGAGATTACCGAGCAGTACTTC.